This TCR beta chain was captured in a study of beta chain features in type 1 diabetes. Study outcomes and limitations: Sampled from patients, naive, central memory and Treg TCRB repertoires appeared more similar than those sampled from healthy donors. The VDJ junctions of type 1 diabetes patients carried fewer insertions and more deletions. TCRB CDR3s from Type 1 diabetes patients were moderately but significantly shorter in all four CD4+ subsets.

With respect to this clone: Its target is unknown.

Using CD45RO/CCR7/CD25/CD127/CD95/CD27, CD4+ naive, central memory, regulatory and stem cell-like memory cells were sorted. The germline V gene has CDR1 GTSNPN and CDR2 SVGIG (reference sequence). The CDR3 runs 13 residues. Trimming stripped 2 bases from V and 5 bases from J, with 10 bases between. Every isolated RNA sample was fully reverse transcribed, so sequencing captured expressed TCRB transcripts. Measured with immunoSEQ multiplex PCR; TCRdb has only the in-frame clones, and not every one. The sample has a few hundred thousand clones, 15% seen once. The TCR sequence derives from a young man with type 1 diabetes. Sequenced input: naive CD4+ T cells from blood. V gene TRBV30 combines with J gene TRBJ1-5, with D possibly being TRBD1 (5 bases). CDR3 residues: CAWSRGADQPQHF. The DNA for the CDR3 is TGTGCCTGGAGTAGGGGCGCCGATCAGCCCCAGCATTTT.